A selection of T cell receptor beta chains follows, all from one sample in a study of T cell repertoires in cytomegalovirus infection. These receptors have no identified antigens. MiXCR was run by TCRdb on the reads, yielding one entry per CDR3 protein. The sample lists about 180,000 distinct CDR3 sequences; less than 25% were seen once. The sample in question was CD8+ T cells from cultured PBMCs, obtained from culture after CMV antigen stimulation. These receptor sequences come from a human donor in good health (CMV status not recorded). Some clones in this sample may be carry-over from other donors' samples. CDR3s include the opening cysteine and the closing phenylalanine or tryptophan. The D gene is left open where the match is weak. A clone size is listed for some rows: how often the clone was seen (once, few, many), or a class if it is expanded.

>-|TRBD2|TRBJ2-3|15|TRBV4-3
CASSQSWRGTDTQYF
TGCGCCAGCAGCCAATCCTGGCGGGGGACAGATACGCAGTATTTT
>-|TRBD1|TRBJ1-2|15|TRBV12-5
CASGPGTGENYGYTF
TGTGCTAGTGGCCCGGGGACAGGTGAAAACTATGGCTACACCTTC
>few|-|TRBJ1-1|13|TRBV6-2/TRBV6-3
CASSYNTGHEAFF
TGTGCCAGCAGTTACAACACGGGGCATGAAGCTTTCTTT
>once|-|TRBJ2-3|15|TRBV27
CASSSPTTSTDTQYF
TGTGCCAGCAGTTCTCCGACTACTAGCACAGATACGCAGTATTTT
>-|-|TRBJ2-5|14|TRBV20-1
CSAGWDANQETQYF
TGCAGTGCTGGTTGGGACGCCAACCAAGAGACCCAGTACTTC
>-|-|TRBJ2-7|12|TRBV7-2
CASSFRTYEQYF
TGTGCCAGCAGCTTCCGAACCTACGAGCAGTACTTC
>-|-|TRBJ2-1|13|TRBV7-9
CASSHPGDNEQFF
TGTGCCAGCAGCCACCCCGGGGACAATGAGCAGTTCTTC
>-|-|TRBJ2-3|14|TRBV6-2/TRBV6-3
CASSYVRDEDTQYF
TGTGCCAGCAGTTACGTCAGGGATGAAGATACGCAGTATTTT
>-|-|TRBJ2-7|15|TRBV4-3
CASSQDSGQTYEQYF
TGCGCCAGCAGCCAAGATTCCGGACAAACCTACGAGCAGTACTTC
>-|-|TRBJ2-1|18|TRBV11-2
CASSPSGQNPWSYNEQFF
TGTGCCAGCAGCCCGAGTGGACAGAACCCTTGGTCCTACAATGAGCAGTTCTTC
>-|-|TRBJ1-4|13|TRBV5-6
CASSSRGHEKLFF
TGTGCCAGCAGCTCGCGAGGGCACGAAAAACTGTTTTTT
>-|-|TRBJ1-5|16|TRBV20-1
CSANNEGTEDYQPQHF
TGCAGTGCTAATAACGAGGGGACGGAGGATTATCAGCCCCAGCATTTT
>-|-|TRBJ2-7|15|TRBV20-1
CSARLSRGEPYEQYF
TGCAGTGCTAGATTGTCGCGGGGCGAGCCCTACGAGCAGTACTTC
>few|TRBD1|TRBJ1-4|14|TRBV7-6
CASSVTGGVEKLFF
TGTGCCAGCAGCGTAACAGGGGGCGTTGAAAAACTGTTTTTT
>-|-|TRBJ1-1|16|TRBV7-2
CASSLAPGPVNTEAFF
TGTGCCAGCAGCTTAGCCCCGGGACCGGTGAACACTGAAGCTTTCTTT
>-|TRBD1|TRBJ1-5|15|TRBV12-3/TRBV12-4
CASSKDRAGNQPQHF
TGTGCCAGCAGTAAGGACAGGGCCGGCAATCAGCCCCAGCATTTT
>-|-|TRBJ1-1|13|TRBV20-1
CSAGGPLNTEAFF
TGCAGTGCTGGGGGACCTTTGAACACTGAAGCTTTCTTT
>few|-|TRBJ2-7|13|TRBV7-2
CASSSHDSYEQYF
TGTGCCAGCAGCTCCCACGACTCGTACGAGCAGTACTTC
>few|TRBD1|TRBJ2-7|17|TRBV7-9
CASSSSGTGKNSYEQYF
TGTGCCAGCAGCTCTTCAGGGACAGGGAAGAACTCCTACGAGCAGTACTTC
>few|TRBD2|TRBJ2-3|15|TRBV7-6
CASSSTGGKTDTQYF
TGTGCCAGCAGCAGTACGGGGGGGAAGACAGATACGCAGTATTTT
>few|-|TRBJ2-2|16|TRBV6-2/TRBV6-3
CASTLRGDWDTGELFF
TGTGCCAGCACCCTACGGGGAGACTGGGACACCGGGGAGCTGTTTTTT
>-|TRBD1|TRBJ1-4|16|TRBV7-9
CASSYLAGQDNEKLFF
TGTGCCAGCAGCTACCTAGCTGGACAGGATAATGAAAAACTGTTTTTT
>-|-|TRBJ1-6|15|TRBV7-2
CASSLKGSYNSPLHF
TGTGCCAGCAGCTTAAAGGGTTCCTATAATTCACCCCTCCACTTT
>-|-|TRBJ2-7|15|TRBV18
CASSPPSTGSYEQYF
TGTGCCAGCTCACCCCCCTCGACAGGATCCTACGAGCAGTACTTC
>-|-|TRBJ2-2|16|TRBV7-8
CASSLRSRGEAGELFF
TGTGCCAGCAGCTTAAGGTCCAGGGGAGAAGCCGGGGAGCTGTTTTTT
>-|TRBD1|TRBJ1-4|17|TRBV12-3/TRBV12-4
CASSLEGTGDRREKLFF
TGTGCCAGCAGTTTAGAGGGGACAGGGGACCGTCGTGAAAAACTGTTTTTT
>-|TRBD1|TRBJ1-1|14|TRBV19
CASSVTYRGGPAFF
TGTGCCAGTAGTGTAACTTACAGGGGCGGTCCCGCTTTCTTT